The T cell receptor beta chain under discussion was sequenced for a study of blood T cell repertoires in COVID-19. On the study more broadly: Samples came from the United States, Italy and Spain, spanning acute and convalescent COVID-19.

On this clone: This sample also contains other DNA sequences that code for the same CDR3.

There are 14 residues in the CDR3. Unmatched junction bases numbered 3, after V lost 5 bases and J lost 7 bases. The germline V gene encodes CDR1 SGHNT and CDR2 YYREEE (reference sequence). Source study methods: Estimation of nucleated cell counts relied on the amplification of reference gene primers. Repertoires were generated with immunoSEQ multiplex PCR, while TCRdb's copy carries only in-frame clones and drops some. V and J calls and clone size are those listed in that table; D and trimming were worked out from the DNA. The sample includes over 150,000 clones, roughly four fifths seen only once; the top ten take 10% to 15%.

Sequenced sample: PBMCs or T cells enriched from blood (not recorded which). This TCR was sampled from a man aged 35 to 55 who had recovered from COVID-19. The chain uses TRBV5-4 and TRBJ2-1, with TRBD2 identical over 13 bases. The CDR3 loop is CASSLTSGRNEQFF. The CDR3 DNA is TGTGCCAGCAGTCTGACTAGCGGGAGGAATGAGCAGTTCTTC. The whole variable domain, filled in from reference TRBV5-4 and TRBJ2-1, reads ETGVTQSPTHLIKTRGQQVTLRCSSQSGHNTVSWYQQALGQGPQFIFQYYREEENGRGNFPPRFSGLQFPNYSSELNVNALELDDSALYLCASSLTSGRNEQFFGPGTRLTVL.